The sequence of this T cell receptor beta chain was determined in a study of shared clonotypes between healthy human individuals. V lost 5 bases and J 1 base, leaving 14 bases between the germline ends. Germline CDR1 and CDR2: KGHSH and LQKENI. CDR3 size: 16 residues. Assay execution took place at the deep level. Unsorted PBMCs provided DNA that was sequenced on ten immunoSEQ deep assay plates. Under the authors' procedure: ImmunoSEQ junction-only sequences lacked quality scores, so their filtering differed. TCRdb's table, derived via immunoSEQ multiplex PCR, lists solely in-frame clones and lacks some. The V and J calls and the clone size are those of that table, but D and trimming were determined from the DNA. The sample contains about 490,000 clones, 75% to 85% of which appear only once.

The sample consisted of PBMCs. V usage is TRBV18 and J usage is TRBJ2-2, with no clear D. This TCR derives from a woman aged 40 to 50 in good health. Some clones in this sample may be carry-over from other donors' samples. The CDR3, as DNA: TGTGCCAGCTCATCTGGACGGAGTATGAACACCGGGGAGCTGTTTTTT. Residues: CASSSGRSMNTGELFF. The whole variable domain, filled in from reference TRBV18 and TRBJ2-2, reads NAGVMQNPRHLVRRRGQEARLRCSPMKGHSHVYWYRQLPEEGLKFMVYLQKENIIDESGMPKERFSAEFPKEGPSILRIQQVVRGDSAAYFCASSSGRSMNTGELFFGEGSRLTVL.